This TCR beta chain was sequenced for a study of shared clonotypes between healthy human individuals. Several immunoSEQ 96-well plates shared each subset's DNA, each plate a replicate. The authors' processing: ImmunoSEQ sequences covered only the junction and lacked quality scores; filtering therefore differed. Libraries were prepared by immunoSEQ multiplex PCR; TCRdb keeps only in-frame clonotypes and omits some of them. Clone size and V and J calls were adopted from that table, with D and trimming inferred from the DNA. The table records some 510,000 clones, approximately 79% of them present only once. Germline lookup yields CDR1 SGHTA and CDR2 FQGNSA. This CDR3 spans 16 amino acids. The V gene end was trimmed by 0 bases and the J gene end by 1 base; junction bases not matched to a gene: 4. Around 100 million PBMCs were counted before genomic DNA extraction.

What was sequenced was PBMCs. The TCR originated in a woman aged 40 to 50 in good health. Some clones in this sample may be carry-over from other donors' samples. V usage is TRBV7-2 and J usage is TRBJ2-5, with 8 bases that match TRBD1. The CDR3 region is CASSLAYGTGQETQYF. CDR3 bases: TGTGCCAGCAGCTTAGCGTACGGGACAGGCCAAGAGACCCAGTACTTC. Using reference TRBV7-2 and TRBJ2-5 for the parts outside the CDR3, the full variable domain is GAGVSQSPSNKVTEKGKDVELRCDPISGHTALYWYRQSLGQGLEFLIYFQGNSAPDKSGLPSDRFSAERTGGSVSTLTIQRTQQEDSAVYLCASSLAYGTGQETQYFGPGTRLLVL.